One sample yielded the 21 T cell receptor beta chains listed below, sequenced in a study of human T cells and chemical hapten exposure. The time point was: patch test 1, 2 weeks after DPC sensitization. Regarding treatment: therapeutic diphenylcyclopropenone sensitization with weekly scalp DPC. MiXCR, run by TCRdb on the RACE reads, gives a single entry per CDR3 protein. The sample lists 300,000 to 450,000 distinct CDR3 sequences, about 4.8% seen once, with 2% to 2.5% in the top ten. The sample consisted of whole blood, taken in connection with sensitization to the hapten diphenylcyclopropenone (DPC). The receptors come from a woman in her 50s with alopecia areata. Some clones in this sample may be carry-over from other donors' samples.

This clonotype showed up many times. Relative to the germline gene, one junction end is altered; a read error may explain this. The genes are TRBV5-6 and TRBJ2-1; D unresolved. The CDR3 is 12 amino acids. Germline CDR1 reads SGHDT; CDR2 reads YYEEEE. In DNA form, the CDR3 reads TGTGCCAGCAGCTTGTTTTCTGGGGATAGTTCCTTC. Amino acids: CASSLFSGDSSF.

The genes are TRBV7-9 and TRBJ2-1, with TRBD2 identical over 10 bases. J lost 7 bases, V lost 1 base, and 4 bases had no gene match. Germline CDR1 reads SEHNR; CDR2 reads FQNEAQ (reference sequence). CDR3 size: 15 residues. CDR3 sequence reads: CASSLELAGMNEQFF. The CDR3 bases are TGTGCCAGCAGCTTAGAACTAGCGGGAATGAATGAGCAGTTCTTC.

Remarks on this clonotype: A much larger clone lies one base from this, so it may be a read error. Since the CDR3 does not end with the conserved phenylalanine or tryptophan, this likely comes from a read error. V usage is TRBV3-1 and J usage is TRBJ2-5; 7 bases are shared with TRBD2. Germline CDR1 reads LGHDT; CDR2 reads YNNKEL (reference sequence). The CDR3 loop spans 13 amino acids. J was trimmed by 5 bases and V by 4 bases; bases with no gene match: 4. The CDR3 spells CASSLRGVETQYY. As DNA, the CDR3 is TGTGCCAGCAGCCTCCGGGGGGTGGAGACCCAGTACTAC.

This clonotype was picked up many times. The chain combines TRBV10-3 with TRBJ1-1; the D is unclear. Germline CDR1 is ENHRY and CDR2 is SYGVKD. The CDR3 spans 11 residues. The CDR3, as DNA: TGTGAGGCGGGCAGGAACACTGAAGCTTTCTTT. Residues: CEAGRNTEAFF.

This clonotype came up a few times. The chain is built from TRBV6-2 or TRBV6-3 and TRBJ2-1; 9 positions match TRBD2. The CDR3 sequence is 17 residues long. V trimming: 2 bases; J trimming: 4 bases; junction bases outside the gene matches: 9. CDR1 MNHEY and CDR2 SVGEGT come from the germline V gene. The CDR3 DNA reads TGTGCCAGCAGTTACCCTCCTCCGACTAGCGGATACAATGAGCAGTTCTTC. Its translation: CASSYPPPTSGYNEQFF.

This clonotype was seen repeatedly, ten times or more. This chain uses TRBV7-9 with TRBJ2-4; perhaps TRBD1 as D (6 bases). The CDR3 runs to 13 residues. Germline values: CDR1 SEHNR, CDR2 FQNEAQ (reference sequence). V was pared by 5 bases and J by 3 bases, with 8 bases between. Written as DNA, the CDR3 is TGTGCCAGCAGCCGGGACATCAAAAACATTCAGTACTTC. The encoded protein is CASSRDIKNIQYF.

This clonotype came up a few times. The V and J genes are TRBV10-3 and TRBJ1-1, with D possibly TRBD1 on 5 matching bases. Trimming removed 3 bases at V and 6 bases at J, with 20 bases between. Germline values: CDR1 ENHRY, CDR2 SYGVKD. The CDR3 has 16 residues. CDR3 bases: TGTGCCATCAGTGATCCCCAAAGCGGCAGGGAACCTGAAGCTTTCTTT. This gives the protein CAISDPQSGREPEAFF.

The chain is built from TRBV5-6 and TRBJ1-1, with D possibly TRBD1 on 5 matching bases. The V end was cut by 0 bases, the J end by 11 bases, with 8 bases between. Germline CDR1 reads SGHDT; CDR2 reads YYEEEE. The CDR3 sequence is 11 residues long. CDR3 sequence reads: CASSLDRNAFF. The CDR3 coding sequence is TGTGCCAGCAGCTTGGACAGGAATGCTTTCTTT.

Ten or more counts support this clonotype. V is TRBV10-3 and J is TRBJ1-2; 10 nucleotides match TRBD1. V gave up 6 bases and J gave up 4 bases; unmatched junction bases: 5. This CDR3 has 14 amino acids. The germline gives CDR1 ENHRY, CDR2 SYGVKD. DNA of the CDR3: TGTGCCATCAGGATGACAGGGGGCTCCTATGGCTACACCTTC. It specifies CAIRMTGGSYGYTF.

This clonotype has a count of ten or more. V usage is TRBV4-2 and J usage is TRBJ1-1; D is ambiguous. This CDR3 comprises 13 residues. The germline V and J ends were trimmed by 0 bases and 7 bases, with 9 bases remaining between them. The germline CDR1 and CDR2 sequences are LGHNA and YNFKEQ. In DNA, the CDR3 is TGTGCCAGCAGCCAAGAAGAGAACTATGAAGCTTTCTTT. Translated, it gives CASSQEENYEAFF.

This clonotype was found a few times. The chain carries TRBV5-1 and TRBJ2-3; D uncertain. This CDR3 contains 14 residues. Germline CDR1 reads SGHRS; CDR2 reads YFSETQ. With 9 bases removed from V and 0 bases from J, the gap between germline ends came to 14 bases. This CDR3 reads CATSNPTSTDTQYF. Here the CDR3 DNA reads TGCGCCACCTCAAACCCAACTAGCACAGATACGCAGTATTTT.

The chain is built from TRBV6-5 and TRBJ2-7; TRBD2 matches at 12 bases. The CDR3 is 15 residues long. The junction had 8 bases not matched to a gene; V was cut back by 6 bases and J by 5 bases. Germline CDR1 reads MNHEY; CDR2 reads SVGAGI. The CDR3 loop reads CASSPTSGSSHEQYF. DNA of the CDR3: TGTGCCAGCAGCCCGACTAGCGGGAGCTCTCACGAGCAGTACTTC.

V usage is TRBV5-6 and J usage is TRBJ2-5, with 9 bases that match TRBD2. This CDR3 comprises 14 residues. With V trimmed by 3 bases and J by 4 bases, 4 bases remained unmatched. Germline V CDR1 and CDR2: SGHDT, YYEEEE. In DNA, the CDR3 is TGTGCCAGCAGCTCACAGACTAGCGGAGAGACCCAGTACTTC. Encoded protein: CASSSQTSGETQYF.

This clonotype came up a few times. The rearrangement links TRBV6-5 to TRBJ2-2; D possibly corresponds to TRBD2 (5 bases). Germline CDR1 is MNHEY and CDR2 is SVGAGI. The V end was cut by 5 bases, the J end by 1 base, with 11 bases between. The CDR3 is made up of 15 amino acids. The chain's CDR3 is CASSPSAGNTGELFF. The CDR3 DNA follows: TGTGCCAGCAGTCCCTCGGCGGGGAACACCGGGGAGCTGTTTTTT.

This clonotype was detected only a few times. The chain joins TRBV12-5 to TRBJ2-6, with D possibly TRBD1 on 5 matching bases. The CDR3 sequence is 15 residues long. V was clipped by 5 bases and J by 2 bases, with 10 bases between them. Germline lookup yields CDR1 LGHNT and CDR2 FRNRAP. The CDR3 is CASGVQGTGANVLTF. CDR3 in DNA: TGTGCTAGTGGTGTCCAGGGAACTGGGGCCAACGTCCTGACTTTC. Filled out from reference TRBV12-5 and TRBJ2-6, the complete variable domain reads DARVTQTPRHKVTEMGQEVTMRCQPILGHNTVFWYRQTMMQGLELLAYFRNRAPLDDSGMPKDRFSAEMPDATLATLKIQPSEPRDSAVYFCASGVQGTGANVLTFGAGSRLTVL.

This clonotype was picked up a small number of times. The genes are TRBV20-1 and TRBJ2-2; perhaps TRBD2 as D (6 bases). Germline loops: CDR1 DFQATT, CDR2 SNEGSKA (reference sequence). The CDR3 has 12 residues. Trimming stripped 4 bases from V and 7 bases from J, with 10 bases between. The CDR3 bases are TGCAGTGCTATCGGGGGTGGCGGGGAGCTGTTTTTT. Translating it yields CSAIGGGGELFF.

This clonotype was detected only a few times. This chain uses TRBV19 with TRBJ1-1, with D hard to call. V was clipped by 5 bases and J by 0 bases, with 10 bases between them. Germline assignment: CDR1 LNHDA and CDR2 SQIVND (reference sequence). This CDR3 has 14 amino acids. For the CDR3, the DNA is TGTGCCAGTAGTGCCCGGAGCTTGAACACTGAAGCTTTCTTT. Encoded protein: CASSARSLNTEAFF.

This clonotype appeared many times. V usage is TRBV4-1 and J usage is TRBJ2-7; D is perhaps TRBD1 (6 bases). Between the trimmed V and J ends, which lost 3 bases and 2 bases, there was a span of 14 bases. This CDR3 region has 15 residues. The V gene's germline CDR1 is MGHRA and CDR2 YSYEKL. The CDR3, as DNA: TGCGCCAGCAGCCAGCCTGCTCAGGGGACCTACGAGCAGTACTTC. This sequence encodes CASSQPAQGTYEQYF.

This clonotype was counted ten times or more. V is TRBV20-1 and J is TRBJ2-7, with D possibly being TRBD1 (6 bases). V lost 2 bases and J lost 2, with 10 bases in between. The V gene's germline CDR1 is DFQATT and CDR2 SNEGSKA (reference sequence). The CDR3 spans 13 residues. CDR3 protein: CSARSRGTYEQYF. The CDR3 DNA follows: TGCAGTGCTAGATCCAGGGGCACCTACGAGCAGTACTTC.

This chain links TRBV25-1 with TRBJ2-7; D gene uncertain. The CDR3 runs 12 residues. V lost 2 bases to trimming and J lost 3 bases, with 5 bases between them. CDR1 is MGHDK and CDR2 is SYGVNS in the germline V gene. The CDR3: CASSEGVYEQYF. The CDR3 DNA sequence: TGTGCCAGCAGTGAAGGGGTCTACGAGCAGTACTTC.

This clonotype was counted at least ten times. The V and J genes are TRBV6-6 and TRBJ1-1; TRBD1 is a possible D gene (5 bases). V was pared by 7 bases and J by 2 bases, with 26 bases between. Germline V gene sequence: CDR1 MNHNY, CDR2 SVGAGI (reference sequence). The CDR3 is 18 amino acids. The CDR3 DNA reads TGTGCCAGCACTCCAAGGGGAGGTTTCGGCAGGGATAACACTGAAGCTTTCTTT. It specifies CASTPRGGFGRDNTEAFF.